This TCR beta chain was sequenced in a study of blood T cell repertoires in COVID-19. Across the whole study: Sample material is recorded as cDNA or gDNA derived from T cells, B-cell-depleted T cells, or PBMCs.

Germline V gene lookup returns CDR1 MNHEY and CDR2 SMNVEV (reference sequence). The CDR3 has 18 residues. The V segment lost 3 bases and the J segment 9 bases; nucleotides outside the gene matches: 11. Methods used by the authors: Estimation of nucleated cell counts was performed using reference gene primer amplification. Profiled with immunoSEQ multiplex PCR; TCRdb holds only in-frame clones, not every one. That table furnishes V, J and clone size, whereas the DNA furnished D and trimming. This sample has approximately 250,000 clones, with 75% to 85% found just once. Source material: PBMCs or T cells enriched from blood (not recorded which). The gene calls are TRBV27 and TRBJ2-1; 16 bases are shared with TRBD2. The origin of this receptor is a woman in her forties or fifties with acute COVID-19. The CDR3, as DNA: TGTGCCAGCAGTTTTGGGGAGACGGGACTAGCGGGGGGGCGTGAGCAGTTCTTC. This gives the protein CASSFGETGLAGGREQFF.